The 21 T cell receptor beta chains below all came from one sample that was sequenced in a study of regulatory T cells in long-lasting Graves disease. With iRepertoire HTBI primers and Arm-PCR of CDR3 regions, TCR beta libraries were built. MiXCR, run by TCRdb on the multiplex PCR reads, gives a single entry per CDR3 protein. The sample yields approximately 440,000 distinct CDR3 sequences, 23% seen once. This sample's time point: persistent/refractory GD, antithyroid drugs over 5 years with positive TRAb. Extracted RNA from PBMCs served as the source of the TCR library. The sample was peripheral blood mononuclear cells (PBMCs), taken when the disease was refractory, from a patient treated with antithyroid drugs. These receptor sequences come from a female donor with Graves disease.

This clonotype was seen a handful of times. The CDR3 carries no conserved terminal phenylalanine or tryptophan, so it likely arises from a read error. The V gene is TRBV12-3 or TRBV12-4, the J gene TRBJ1-1, with 8 bases that match TRBD1. V lost 6 bases, J lost 4 bases, and 7 bases stayed unmatched. CDR3 size: 14 residues. CDR3 region: CASSRTGGGTEAFL. As DNA, the CDR3 is TGTGCCAGCAGCCGTACAGGGGGAGGCACTGAAGCTTTCCTT.

This chain joins TRBV20-1 and TRBJ2-7; possibly TRBD2 for D (6 bases). This CDR3 spans 11 amino acids. Germline values: CDR1 DFQATT, CDR2 SNEGSKA (reference sequence). Trimming removed 3 bases from V and 6 bases from J, with 9 bases in between. Written as DNA, the CDR3 is TGCAGTGCTAGGGGGGGAAGCGAGCAGTACTTC. Its protein product is CSARGGSEQYF.

CDR3 region: CAWRPSETQYF. DNA of the CDR3: TGTGCCTGGAGGCCCTCAGAGACCCAGTACTTC. The chain links TRBV30 to TRBJ2-5; no clear D gene. The V end lost 3 bases, the J end lost 4 bases, and 6 bases lay between the germline ends. The CDR3 covers 11 residues. CDR1 and CDR2 (germline): GTSNPN, SVGIG (reference sequence).

With respect to this clonotype: No conserved phenylalanine or tryptophan is present at the end of the CDR3, so a read error is the likely explanation. CDR3: CASRSSGSPQETQYS. The CDR3, as DNA: TGTGCCAGCAGGTCTAGCGGGAGCCCCCAAGAGACCCAGTACTCC. J is TRBJ2-5 and V is TRBV2; 10 bases match TRBD2. The V gene end was trimmed by 6 bases and the J gene end by 1 base; junction bases not matched to a gene: 5. The CDR3 length is 15 residues. From germline, CDR1 is SNHLY and CDR2 FYNNEI.

This clonotype came up a few times. The chain carries TRBV20-1 and TRBJ2-7, with D maybe TRBD2 (5 bases). Trimming took off 5 bases at V and 4 bases at J, with 21 bases between the two ends. The germline gives CDR1 DFQATT, CDR2 SNEGSKA (reference sequence). The CDR3 covers 15 residues. The DNA of the CDR3 is TGCAGTGCTTTTTATAGCGCTCAATCCAGTTACGAGCAGTACTTC. The encoded protein is CSAFYSAQSSYEQYF.

The rearrangement uses TRBV4-1 and TRBJ1-1; 11 nucleotides agree with TRBD1. Looked up from germline, CDR1 is MGHRA and CDR2 is YSYEKL. Trimming removed 4 bases from V and 5 bases from J; junction bases left unmatched: 6. The CDR3 totals 15 residues. The CDR3 coding sequence is TGCGCCAGCAGCCCTTCGGACAGGGGGCGAACTGAAGCTTTCTTT. Translation gives CASSPSDRGRTEAFF.

To note about this clonotype: One base away lies a much larger clone, so this may be a sequencing read error. The chain recombines TRBV13 with TRBJ2-5; TRBD2 matches 13 bases. The CDR3 totals 14 residues. The germline CDR1 and CDR2 sequences are PRHDT and FYEKMQ (reference sequence). DNA of the CDR3: TGTGTCAGCAGATTGACTAGCGGGAGGGAGACCCAGTACTTC. This gives the protein CVSRLTSGRETQYF.

The chain uses TRBV19 and TRBJ1-2; D gene ambiguous. In germline, CDR1 is LNHDA, CDR2 SQIVND (reference sequence). The CDR3 totals 13 residues. V lost 2 bases and J 5 bases, leaving 9 bases between the germline ends. The chain's CDR3 is CASSIPGLYGYTF. The CDR3 DNA reads as TGTGCCAGTAGTATACCTGGGCTTTATGGCTACACCTTC.

A word on this clonotype: Being one base from a much bigger clone, this may be a read error. The V call is TRBV2, the J call TRBJ2-5; 7 bases line up with TRBD2. The CDR3 has 15 amino acids. Germline values: CDR1 SNHLY, CDR2 FYNNEI. CDR3 sequence (DNA): TGTGCCAGCACCATCTCTGGGGGAGGGCAAGAGGCCCAGTACTTC. Its protein is CASTISGGGQEAQYF.

The chain employs TRBV29-1 and TRBJ2-5; D gene unclear. CDR1 and CDR2 from the germline V gene are SQVTM and ANQGSEA. Trimming pared 7 bases from V and 5 bases from J, leaving 14 bases between. This CDR3 is 12 amino acids long. The CDR3 DNA sequence: TGCAGCGGCACCGAACTCGGGGAGACCCAGTACTTC. Translation gives CSGTELGETQYF.

This clonotype has a count of ten or more. The V call is TRBV5-1, the J call TRBJ2-7, with D possibly TRBD2 on 5 matching bases. Germline lookup yields CDR1 SGHRS and CDR2 YFSETQ. V gave up 2 bases and J gave up 0 bases, with 9 bases separating them. This CDR3 has 14 amino acids. The CDR3 region is CASSFAGSSYEQYF. CDR3 nucleotide sequence: TGCGCCAGCAGCTTCGCGGGTAGCTCCTACGAGCAGTACTTC. The full variable domain, completed using reference TRBV5-1 and TRBJ2-7, is KAGVTQTPRYLIKTRGQQVTLSCSPISGHRSVSWYQQTPGQGLQFLFEYFSETQRNKGNFPGRFSGRQFSNSRSEMNVSTLELGDSALYLCASSFAGSSYEQYFGPGTRLTVT.

Only a few counts were recorded for this clonotype. This chain links TRBV29-1 with TRBJ2-7, with a possible D match to TRBD2 (6 bases). The CDR3 runs to 14 residues. Germline CDR1 is SQVTM and CDR2 is ANQGSEA. V was trimmed by 6 bases and J by 2 bases, leaving 17 bases between them. As DNA, the CDR3 is TGCAGCGTGGGGGGACTCGCGGGCCCCTACGAGCAGTACTTC. Amino acid sequence: CSVGGLAGPYEQYF.

The chain combines TRBV19 with TRBJ1-2, with D uncertain. Germline V CDR1 and CDR2: LNHDA, SQIVND (reference sequence). Trimming stripped 4 bases from V and 5 bases from J, with 8 bases between. This CDR3 has 12 amino acids. The CDR3, as DNA: TGTGCCAGTAGTAACGAAGGATATGGCTACACCTTC. It yields the protein CASSNEGYGYTF.

This clonotype was counted between two and nine times. This chain links TRBV20-1 with TRBJ2-7; weak D call: TRBD1 (6 bases). The CDR3 consists of 14 residues. Germline V CDR1 and CDR2: DFQATT, SNEGSKA (reference sequence). The germline V and J ends were trimmed by 4 bases and 5 bases, with 18 bases remaining between them. The DNA of the CDR3 is TGCAGTGCTACGGACAGAAGGGGGAGAAACGAGCAGTACTTC. It translates to CSATDRRGRNEQYF.

This clonotype was recorded only once. Here the CDR3 reads CASSSHGGNNQPQHF. The CDR3 bases are TGTGCCAGCAGTTCCCACGGAGGTAACAATCAGCCCCAGCATTTT. The chain employs TRBV7-3 and TRBJ1-5; D gene unclear. CDR1 is SGHTA and CDR2 is FQGTGA in the germline V gene. Trimming removed 6 bases at V and 3 bases at J, with 15 bases between. The CDR3 covers 15 residues.

This sequence joins TRBV20-1 and TRBJ1-5; the D gene is possibly TRBD1 (5 bases). Germline lookup yields CDR1 DFQATT and CDR2 SNEGSKA (reference sequence). The CDR3 sequence is 12 residues long. Trimming pared 6 bases from V and 7 bases from J, leaving 13 bases between. The CDR3 here is CSARRGIQPQHF. CDR3 nucleotide sequence: TGCAGTGCCCGCCGGGGGATCCAGCCCCAGCATTTT.

This chain uses TRBV20-1 with TRBJ2-7; D is unclear. The V and J ends lost 1 base and 4 bases respectively, with 8 bases between them. In germline, CDR1 is DFQATT, CDR2 SNEGSKA (reference sequence). This CDR3 is 12 amino acids long. The CDR3 protein is CSARVIDYEQYF. The CDR3, as DNA: TGCAGTGCTAGAGTAATTGATTACGAGCAGTACTTC.

This clonotype was seen a few times. CDR3 nucleotide sequence: TGTGCCAGCTCCACGGCCAGGTACCAAGAGACCCAGTACTTC. Its translation: CASSTARYQETQYF. This chain links TRBV18 with TRBJ2-5; D not resolved. This CDR3 is 14 amino acids long. V lost 6 bases, J lost 0 bases, and 11 bases lay in between. Germline lookup yields CDR1 KGHSH and CDR2 LQKENI.

This clonotype was seen at least ten times. The rearrangement uses TRBV28 and TRBJ1-5, with TRBD1 matching over 9 bases. The CDR3 runs 14 residues. Germline lookup yields CDR1 MDHEN and CDR2 SYDVKM. V lost 10 bases to trimming and J lost 4 bases; unmatched junction nucleotides: 8. The CDR3 reads CANGGTGFNQPQHF. CDR3 in DNA: TGTGCCAACGGAGGGACAGGGTTTAATCAGCCCCAGCATTTT.

The sample holds many counts of this clonotype. This chain joins TRBV12-3 or TRBV12-4 and TRBJ2-7, with 10 nucleotides matching TRBD1. J gave up 4 bases and V 0 bases, and 0 bases lay outside the gene matches. The CDR3 covers 14 residues. The CDR3 is CASSLADRGYEQYF. The CDR3 nucleotides read TGTGCCAGCAGTTTAGCGGACAGGGGGTACGAGCAGTACTTC.

The gene calls are TRBV29-1 and TRBJ1-1, with TRBD1 as a possible D gene (5 bases). The CDR3 length is 16 residues. The germline gives CDR1 SQVTM, CDR2 ANQGSEA. Trimming removed 0 bases at V and 1 base at J, with 15 bases between. The CDR3 loop reads CSVEDRLGPRNTEAFF. The CDR3 DNA reads as TGCAGCGTTGAAGATCGGTTGGGACCGAGGAACACTGAAGCTTTCTTT.